This T cell receptor (beta chain) was profiled in a study of TIL therapy for anti-PD-1-resistant metastatic lung cancer. The time point here: pre-treatment sample, taken before nivolumab and TIL therapy. Stage 4 NSCLC adults joined between October 2017 and early 2020. The libraries were made with immunoSEQ v3. Sequencing used immunoSEQ multiplex PCR; TCRdb keeps in-frame clones, though not all of them. The sample lists under 55,000 clones; 79% were seen once. Germline CDR1 LNHNV, CDR2 YYDKDF (reference sequence). CDR3 size: 14 residues. V lost 1 base, J lost 6 bases, and 10 bases lay in between. This clone was detected a few times.

The chain carries TRBV15 and TRBJ1-5, with D uncertain. This sequence was found in a woman aged 30-79 years with non-small cell lung cancer. The material was blood, obtained at baseline. CDR3 amino acids: CATSRVGWGQPQHF. The DNA of the CDR3 is TGTGCCACCAGCAGAGTGGGTTGGGGTCAGCCCCAGCATTTT.